The 9 T cell receptor beta chains below all came from one sample that was sequenced in a study of beta chain features in type 1 diabetes (dated by TCRdb to between 2017 and 2018). Library preparation used the immunoSEQ multiplex PCR assay. The entire amount of isolated RNA was reverse transcribed using the High Capacity cDNA Reverse Transcription Kit, so the sequenced TCRB transcripts were expressed ones. In its TCRdb copy, this immuneACCESS table keeps in-frame sequences only and misses some clones. Where compared with another copy, unresolved V genes explain less than half of these, and the others have no known cause. The sample records 300,000 to 350,000 clones, around 13% of which are singletons. The ten largest clones capture roughly 7% of the sample. The sample was central memory CD4+ T cells from blood. Every receptor here comes from a man aged 25 to 45 in good health.

This clone was seen many times. Different DNA sequences within this sample yield the same CDR3. J is TRBJ2-1 and V is TRBV2; D is unresolved. Germline V gives CDR1 SNHLY, CDR2 FYNNEI. This CDR3 region has 13 residues. Trimming stripped 4 bases from V and 4 bases from J, with 8 bases between. The chain's CDR3 is CASSGELYNEQFF. In DNA form, the CDR3 reads TGTGCCAGCAGTGGCGAACTTTACAATGAGCAGTTCTTC.

The chain joins TRBV7-2 to TRBJ2-7; D not resolved. The germline gives CDR1 SGHTA, CDR2 FQGNSA. V was pared by 5 bases and J by 7 bases, with 18 bases between. The CDR3 contains 14 residues. This CDR3 reads CASSTPPEAREQYF. DNA for the CDR3: TGTGCCAGCAGCACTCCCCCGGAAGCTAGAGAGCAGTACTTC.

The gene calls are TRBV4-1 and TRBJ1-4; D uncertain. From germline, CDR1 is MGHRA and CDR2 YSYEKL. V was clipped by 1 base and J by 8 bases, with 17 bases between them. The CDR3 loop spans 16 amino acids. The CDR3 region has the DNA TGCGCCAGCAGCCAAGGTTCCGGCAGGCAGATGGAAAAACTGTTTTTT. Translating it yields CASSQGSGRQMEKLFF.

The rearrangement uses TRBV21-1 and TRBJ1-2; the DNA was not compared with TRBD1, the D call given in the table. TRBV21-1 is flagged as a pseudogene. The CDR3 spans 15 residues. As DNA, the CDR3 is TGTGCCAGCAGAACAGACAGGGGGCCCTCCTATGGCTACACCTTC. The encoded protein is CASRTDRGPSYGYTF.

This chain connects TRBV7-2 to TRBJ2-3; 8 bases are a match to TRBD2. The germline V gene encodes CDR1 SGHTA and CDR2 FQGNSA. The CDR3 is 14 residues long. V gave up 5 bases and J gave up 4 bases; unmatched junction bases: 5. CDR3 region: CASSPGLEPDTQYF. CDR3 bases: TGTGCCAGCAGCCCGGGACTAGAGCCAGATACGCAGTATTTT.

This clone was counted at least ten times. Other nucleotide sequences from this sample produce the same CDR3. The chain carries TRBV7-2 and TRBJ2-7, with 12 bases identical to TRBD2. The V and J ends lost 5 bases and 3 bases, in that order; junction bases with no gene match: 2. Germline CDR1 SGHTA, CDR2 FQGNSA. CDR3 size: 14 residues. CDR3 nucleotides: TGTGCCAGCAGCGGACTAGCGGGGAACTACGAGCAGTACTTC. Its protein product is CASSGLAGNYEQYF.

The gene calls are TRBV6-1 and TRBJ2-7; the D gene is possibly TRBD1 (5 bases). V shed 1 base and J shed 0 bases, with 10 bases lying between them. CDR3 size: 15 residues. Germline V gene lookup returns CDR1 MNHNS and CDR2 SASEGT. DNA for the CDR3: TGTGCCAGCAGTGAAGGCAGGGCCCCCTCCTACGAGCAGTACTTC. Translated: CASSEGRAPSYEQYF.

This clone was recorded many times. V is TRBV25-1 and J is TRBJ1-1; D is perhaps TRBD1 (5 bases). V dropped 7 bases and J dropped 5 bases, with 14 bases sitting between them. Germline lookup yields CDR1 MGHDK and CDR2 SYGVNS. The CDR3 is 13 amino acids. The CDR3 region has the DNA TGTGCCAGCATCCCGAGTGGGGGTACTGAAGCTTTCTTT. Translation gives CASIPSGGTEAFF.

Concerning this clone itself: A junction boundary mismatches the germline segment, possibly from a read error. The same CDR3 can be traced to other DNA sequences in this sample. The chain uses TRBV13 and TRBJ2-3, with 7 bases identical to TRBD2. CDR3 size: 18 residues. Germline V lookup: CDR1 PRHDT, CDR2 FYEKMQ (reference sequence). DNA of the CDR3: TGCGCCAGCAGCTTATCCCTAGCGGAGCCGTCAAGCACAGATACGCAGTATTTT. Protein: CASSLSLAEPSSTDTQYF.